The next 25 T cell receptor beta chains were all read from a single sample in a study of blood T cell repertoires in COVID-19. Clones were sequenced by immunoSEQ multiplex PCR, and TCRdb holds only the in-frame ones, with some missing. The sample has 210,000 or so clones; around nine tenths are singletons. The material sequenced was peripheral blood. All receptors come from a woman between 18 and 29 years old who had recovered from COVID-19.

The rearrangement joins TRBV2 to TRBJ2-1, with D uncertain. The germline CDR1 and CDR2 sequences are SNHLY and FYNNEI. Trimming cost V 2 bases and J 0 bases, with 11 bases left between them. The CDR3 is 16 residues long. Written as DNA, the CDR3 is TGTGCCAGCAGTGAACTTATAGGCGGCTCCTACAATGAGCAGTTCTTC. Encoded protein: CASSELIGGSYNEQFF.

The chain carries TRBV7-9 and TRBJ2-5; 12 bases are a match to TRBD2. V lost 5 bases to trimming and J lost 4 bases; unmatched junction nucleotides: 14. Germline CDR1 reads SEHNR; CDR2 reads FQNEAQ (reference sequence). The CDR3 is 18 residues long. The CDR3 DNA reads TGTGCCAGCAGCGAGGGTTGGACTAGCGGGGCCTCGAGAGAGACCCAGTACTTC. This gives the protein CASSEGWTSGASRETQYF.

The chain joins TRBV11-2 to TRBJ2-1; D remains unclear. The CDR3 loop spans 12 amino acids. V was pared by 5 bases and J by 10 bases, with 12 bases between. Per the germline V gene, CDR1 is SGHAT and CDR2 is FQNNGV. For the CDR3, the DNA is TGTGCCAGCAGCCCGACAAATCCGGAGCAGTTCTTC. This sequence encodes CASSPTNPEQFF.

This clone was counted between two and nine times. As DNA, the CDR3 is TGTGCCAGCAGTGACAGGATGAACACTGAAGCTTTCTTT. This translates into CASSDRMNTEAFF. The V gene is TRBV25-1, the J gene TRBJ1-1; D ambiguous. V was pared by 3 bases and J by 0 bases, with 5 bases between. This CDR3 is built from 13 residues. Germline CDR1 and CDR2: MGHDK and SYGVNS. Based on the CDR3 plus reference TRBV25-1 and TRBJ1-1, the full variable domain is EADIYQTPRYLVIGTGKKITLECSQTMGHDKMYWYQQDPGMELHLIHYSYGVNSTEKGDLSSESTVSRIRTEHFPLTLESARPSHTSQYLCASSDRMNTEAFFGQGTRLTVV.

The chain's CDR3 is CASSQDGTGVVYYGYTF. In DNA form, the CDR3 reads TGCGCCAGCAGCCAAGACGGGACAGGGGTTGTATACTATGGCTACACCTTC. The chain couples TRBV4-1 to TRBJ1-2; TRBD1 matches 10 bases. J lost 3 bases, V lost 0 bases, and 7 bases had no gene match. Per the germline V gene, CDR1 is MGHRA and CDR2 is YSYEKL. This CDR3 contains 17 residues.

The chain carries TRBV25-1 and TRBJ1-4; 7 nucleotides line up with TRBD1. CDR1 is MGHDK and CDR2 is SYGVNS in the germline V gene. The CDR3 contains 15 residues. Trimming cost V 5 bases and J 5 bases; bases outside gene matches: 8. The CDR3 nucleotides are TGTGCCAGCAGTCCCACAGGGGAAGGGAATGAAAAACTGTTTTTT. Translating gives CASSPTGEGNEKLFF. Together with reference TRBV25-1 and TRBJ1-4, the CDR3 gives the full variable domain: EADIYQTPRYLVIGTGKKITLECSQTMGHDKMYWYQQDPGMELHLIHYSYGVNSTEKGDLSSESTVSRIRTEHFPLTLESARPSHTSQYLCASSPTGEGNEKLFFGSGTQLSVL.

In its sample, this clone was seen a few times. The gene calls are TRBV7-6 and TRBJ2-7, with 11 bases lining up with TRBD2. Per germline, CDR1 SGHVS and CDR2 FNYEAQ. There are 15 residues in the CDR3. V lost 5 bases and J lost 4; bases outside the gene matches: 7. The CDR3 loop reads CASSLGLAGSYEQYF. Here the CDR3 DNA reads TGTGCCAGCAGCCTAGGACTAGCGGGTTCTTACGAGCAGTACTTC.

The chain employs TRBV4-1 and TRBJ2-2; D is perhaps TRBD2 (6 bases). Trimming cost V 3 bases and J 3 bases, with 17 bases left between them. Per germline, CDR1 MGHRA and CDR2 YSYEKL. CDR3 length: 17 amino acids. The CDR3 DNA reads TGCGCCAGCAGCCACGGAGGGGCGTCTTGGGACACCGGGGAGCTGTTTTTT. This codes for CASSHGGASWDTGELFF.

The chain employs TRBV29-1 and TRBJ2-1; 11 nucleotides align to TRBD2. Germline V gene data show CDR1 as SQVTM and CDR2 as ANQGSEA. Trimming cost V 6 bases and J 10 bases; bases outside gene matches: 2. The CDR3 extends over 11 amino acids. The CDR3 spells CSVWTSGEQFF. CDR3 DNA: TGCAGCGTCTGGACTAGCGGGGAGCAGTTCTTC.

V is TRBV12-3 or TRBV12-4 and J is TRBJ1-2; no firm D call. V shed 6 bases and J shed 2 bases, with 10 bases lying between them. The CDR3 length is 13 residues. The CDR3 DNA sequence: TGTGCCAGCAGCACAGCCGGAAACTATGGCTACACCTTC. Its protein is CASSTAGNYGYTF.

The chain recombines TRBV6-5 with TRBJ1-2; the D gene is possibly TRBD1 (5 bases). Trimming stripped 0 bases from V and 5 bases from J, with 16 bases between. Germline lookup yields CDR1 MNHEY and CDR2 SVGAGI. This CDR3 spans 16 amino acids. CDR3 DNA: TGTGCCAGCAGTTACTCAGGGGCCCTCCTTGGATATGGCTACACCTTC. Residues: CASSYSGALLGYGYTF.

The rearrangement joins TRBV11-3 to TRBJ2-7; D is unclear. The CDR3 runs to 13 residues. The germline V and J ends were trimmed by 6 bases and 7 bases, with 16 bases remaining between them. Germline lookup yields CDR1 SGHNT and CDR2 YENEEA. DNA of the CDR3: TGTGCCAGCAGTCCTCGTGGCGGCATGGAGCAGTACTTC. It translates to CASSPRGGMEQYF.

Only one count was recorded for this clone. The V and J genes are TRBV18 and TRBJ1-1; 8 nucleotides match TRBD1. The germline V gene has CDR1 KGHSH and CDR2 LQKENI. V lost 1 base and J lost 7; bases outside the gene matches: 8. This CDR3 has 15 residues. The CDR3 sequence: CASSPLGTGELEAFF. The CDR3 nucleotides are TGTGCCAGCTCACCACTAGGGACAGGAGAACTTGAAGCTTTCTTT.

The J gene is TRBJ2-7, the V gene TRBV29-1; 10 nucleotides agree with TRBD2. With 6 bases clipped from V and 1 base from J, the junction kept 9 bases outside the gene matches. CDR1 SQVTM and CDR2 ANQGSEA come from the germline V gene. This CDR3 has 15 residues. Here the CDR3 reads CSVGGLAGASYEQYF. The DNA of the CDR3 is TGCAGCGTAGGGGGGCTAGCGGGAGCGTCCTACGAGCAGTACTTC.

V is TRBV7-9 and J is TRBJ1-1; D is ambiguous. The CDR3 covers 15 residues. V was clipped by 1 base and J by 2 bases, with 11 bases between them. Per the germline V gene, CDR1 is SEHNR and CDR2 is FQNEAQ (reference sequence). CDR3 region: CASSLGFGVNTEAFF. The CDR3, as DNA: TGTGCCAGCAGCTTAGGATTCGGGGTTAACACTGAAGCTTTCTTT.

The chain couples TRBV19 to TRBJ1-1; possible D gene TRBD1, 5 bases. This CDR3 spans 16 amino acids. Germline V gene lookup returns CDR1 LNHDA and CDR2 SQIVND (reference sequence). Trimming cost V 6 bases and J 0 bases, with 17 bases left between them. CDR3 nucleotides: TGTGCCAGTAGGAAAACGTTGACAGTGATGAACACTGAAGCTTTCTTT. It specifies CASRKTLTVMNTEAFF.

The V gene is TRBV18, the J gene TRBJ2-1; possible D gene TRBD1, 6 bases. Germline V lookup: CDR1 KGHSH, CDR2 LQKENI. With 3 bases removed from V and 5 bases from J, the gap between germline ends came to 17 bases. The CDR3 spans 16 residues. The CDR3 region is CASSPRQALRDNEQFF. The CDR3, as DNA: TGTGCCAGCTCACCTCGACAGGCCTTGAGGGACAATGAGCAGTTCTTC. Full variable domain (rest looked up from reference TRBV18 and TRBJ2-1): NAGVMQNPRHLVRRRGQEARLRCSPMKGHSHVYWYRQLPEEGLKFMVYLQKENIIDESGMPKERFSAEFPKEGPSILRIQQVVRGDSAAYFCASSPRQALRDNEQFFGPGTRLTVL.

This clone was seen only a few times. The chain has TRBV6-5 and TRBJ2-3; D possibly corresponds to TRBD2 (5 bases). The CDR3 length is 15 residues. Trimming shortened V by 5 bases and J by 0 bases, and 12 bases separated the two germline ends. Germline V lookup: CDR1 MNHEY, CDR2 SVGAGI. CDR3 nucleotides: TGTGCCAGCAGTACGGGAATCGGTAGCACAGATACGCAGTATTTT. Protein: CASSTGIGSTDTQYF.

This sequence joins TRBV19 and TRBJ2-3, with D perhaps matching TRBD1 (6 bases). Per germline, CDR1 LNHDA and CDR2 SQIVND (reference sequence). V was trimmed by 2 bases and J by 1 base, leaving 10 bases between them. The CDR3 covers 15 residues. CDR3 sequence (DNA): TGTGCCAGTAGTATACAGGGGTACCGCACAGATACGCAGTATTTT. This sequence encodes CASSIQGYRTDTQYF.

The chain uses TRBV5-4 and TRBJ2-5; TRBD2 is a possible D gene (5 bases). V was pared by 4 bases and J by 5 bases, with 12 bases between. CDR1 SGHNT and CDR2 YYREEE come from the germline V gene (reference sequence). The CDR3 extends over 13 amino acids. The CDR3 spells CASSIYSVETQYF. CDR3 nucleotides: TGTGCCAGCAGCATCTATAGCGTCGAGACCCAGTACTTC.

This chain links TRBV20-1 with TRBJ2-5; TRBD2 agrees at 9 bases. Germline CDR1 DFQATT, CDR2 SNEGSKA (reference sequence). Trimming at V came to 3 bases and at J to 5 bases, leaving 7 bases not matched to a gene. The CDR3 extends over 14 amino acids. CDR3: CSASGGRAGETQYF. CDR3 coding DNA: TGCAGTGCTAGTGGCGGGAGGGCCGGGGAGACCCAGTACTTC.

The chain couples TRBV7-2 to TRBJ2-1; 13 nucleotides agree with TRBD2. Trimming cost V 5 bases and J 9 bases; bases outside gene matches: 10. CDR3 length: 16 residues. Germline CDR1 SGHTA, CDR2 FQGNSA. The CDR3 reads CASSTQTGLAGLEQFF. The DNA of the CDR3 is TGTGCCAGCAGCACCCAAACGGGACTAGCGGGACTTGAGCAGTTCTTC.

CDR3 in amino acids: CASSDPGQGGDDEKLFF. The CDR3 nucleotides are TGTGCCAGCAGTGACCCTGGACAGGGCGGAGACGATGAAAAACTGTTTTTT. V gene TRBV6-2 or TRBV6-3 combines with J gene TRBJ1-4; 8 bases are shared with TRBD1. V dropped 5 bases and J dropped 6; count of bases not matched to a gene: 14. The length of the CDR3 is 17 residues. CDR1 is MNHEY, CDR2 SVGEGT, per germline.

The CDR3 protein is CASSLPQNPYNEQFF. The CDR3 DNA is TGTGCCAGCAGCTTACCACAGAACCCTTACAATGAGCAGTTCTTC. This chain joins TRBV7-9 and TRBJ2-1; no firm D call. The CDR3 length is 15 residues. The V and J ends lost 2 bases and 4 bases respectively, with 12 bases between them. Germline V lookup: CDR1 SEHNR, CDR2 FQNEAQ (reference sequence).

The chain carries TRBV5-6 and TRBJ1-5; possible D gene TRBD1, 6 bases. V lost 4 bases, J lost 1 base, and 15 bases lay in between. This CDR3 is built from 16 residues. The germline V gene encodes CDR1 SGHDT and CDR2 YYEEEE. For the CDR3, the DNA is TGTGCCAGCAGCCCAGCAGGGGCTGGCAGCAATCAGCCCCAGCATTTT. Translated, it gives CASSPAGAGSNQPQHF. The variable domain in full, completed from reference TRBV5-6 and TRBJ1-5, reads DAGVTQSPTHLIKTRGQQVTLRCSPKSGHDTVSWYQQALGQGPQFIFQYYEEEERQRGNFPDRFSGHQFPNYSSELNVNALLLGDSALYLCASSPAGAGSNQPQHFGDGTRLSIL.